This T cell receptor (beta chain) came from a study of CD8 T cells in Susac syndrome. The multiple sclerosis controls, all treatment-naive patients, had relapsing-remitting disease that was stable or active. The junction had 6 bases not matched to a gene; V was cut back by 5 bases and J by 5 bases. The CDR3 sequence is 15 residues long. Germline lookup yields CDR1 SEHNR and CDR2 FQNEAQ (reference sequence). With random hexamers, 0.5 to 1 ug RNA was reverse transcribed. Using its own MiXCR run on the immunoSEQ multiplex PCR reads, TCRdb lists one record per CDR3 protein. The sample includes approximately 300,000 distinct CDR3 sequences, about nine tenths seen only once; the top ten take 0.18%.

This sequence joins TRBV7-9 and TRBJ1-6; 7 nucleotides agree with TRBD1. This clonotype was sampled from a human donor with multiple sclerosis. The sequencing sample was made of CD8+ T cells from PBMCs. The CDR3 loop is CASSVHRGHNSPLHF. In nucleotides, the CDR3 is TGTGCCAGCAGCGTCCACAGGGGCCATAATTCACCCCTCCACTTT.